Below, 28 T cell receptor beta chains from the same sample are listed, as sequenced in a study of T-cell reconstitution after alpha-beta-depleted transplantation in children. Molecular barcoding with unique molecular identifiers was used for the TCRbeta library. TCRdb independently ran MiXCR on the PCR reads; one entry per CDR3 protein. The sample yields roughly 610,000 distinct CDR3 sequences, 10% to 13% seen once. The sample consisted of PBMCs from the stem cell graft donor, taken from the stem cell graft. The source is a human donor who donated a stem cell graft to a child with acute myeloid leukemia.

This clonotype was recorded at least ten times. This rearrangement joins TRBV25-1 to TRBJ2-7; D remains unclear. Germline V lookup: CDR1 MGHDK, CDR2 SYGVNS. The CDR3 is 16 residues long. The V end was cut by 4 bases, the J end by 0 bases, with 16 bases between. As DNA, the CDR3 is TGTGCCAGCAGTGCAAGTTGGACGGCTAGCTCCTACGAGCAGTACTTC. This sequence encodes CASSASWTASSYEQYF.

The rearrangement uses TRBV20-1 and TRBJ1-2, with D possibly TRBD1 on 5 matching bases. Trimming shortened V by 0 bases and J by 4 bases, and 15 bases separated the two germline ends. This CDR3 is 15 amino acids long. CDR1 and CDR2 (germline): DFQATT, SNEGSKA (reference sequence). CDR3 sequence reads: CSARDWRDPGYGYTF. The CDR3 bases are TGCAGTGCTAGAGATTGGAGGGACCCTGGCTATGGCTACACCTTC.

J is TRBJ2-1 and V is TRBV12-3 or TRBV12-4; the match to TRBD1 covers 10 bases. Germline trimming cut 5 bases from V and 3 bases from J; bases unmatched to any gene: 10. This CDR3 comprises 17 residues. In DNA form, the CDR3 reads TGTGCCAGCAGTCTGCTGGACAGGGGGTTTCTCTACAATGAGCAGTTCTTC. Its translation is CASSLLDRGFLYNEQFF.

This clonotype occurred a few times. The rearrangement uses TRBV20-1 and TRBJ2-7; 7 nucleotides align to TRBD2. This CDR3 has 12 residues. CDR1 DFQATT and CDR2 SNEGSKA come from the germline V gene (reference sequence). With V trimmed by 6 bases and J by 3 bases, 5 bases remained unmatched. CDR3 region: CSAGGRVYEQYF. CDR3 DNA sequence: TGCAGTGCGGGCGGGAGAGTCTACGAGCAGTACTTC.

V gene TRBV2 combines with J gene TRBJ2-1; TRBD2 aligns across 13 bases. The CDR3 runs 17 residues. In germline, CDR1 is SNHLY, CDR2 FYNNEI. V dropped 6 bases and J dropped 8; count of bases not matched to a gene: 13. The CDR3 region is CASSSTGTSGVSYEQFF. The CDR3, as DNA: TGTGCCAGCAGCTCAACCGGGACTAGCGGGGTCTCGTATGAGCAGTTCTTC.

The chain couples TRBV14 to TRBJ2-1; possibly TRBD2 for D (5 bases). The V end was cut by 1 base, the J end by 10 bases, with 11 bases between. This CDR3 spans 13 amino acids. Germline CDR1 SGHDN, CDR2 FVKESK. DNA of the CDR3: TGTGCCAGCAGCCAAGGGCCAGCGGTGGAGCAGTTCTTC. It specifies CASSQGPAVEQFF. Variable domain in full (rest from reference TRBV14 and TRBJ2-1): EAGVTQFPSHSVIEKGQTVTLRCDPISGHDNLYWYRRVMGKEIKFLLHFVKESKQDESGMPNNRFLAERTGGTYSTLKVQPAELEDSGVYFCASSQGPAVEQFFGPGTRLTVL.

J is TRBJ2-1 and V is TRBV4-3; TRBD2 matches at 8 bases. CDR1 and CDR2 from the germline V gene are LGHNA and YSLEER. The CDR3 is 15 residues long. With V trimmed by 0 bases and J by 8 bases, 6 bases remained unmatched. The CDR3 reads CASSQDGGGPDEQFF. The CDR3 nucleotides read TGCGCCAGCAGCCAAGATGGCGGGGGGCCGGATGAGCAGTTCTTC.

This clonotype was found a few times. V usage is TRBV28 and J usage is TRBJ2-7; TRBD2 aligns across 13 bases. The length of the CDR3 is 14 residues. Germline values: CDR1 MDHEN, CDR2 SYDVKM. V shed 6 bases and J 12 bases; nucleotides not matched to a gene: 11. The DNA of the CDR3 is TGTGCCAGCAGCCTCCGCGGGACTAGCGGGGTCGGGTACTTC. Translation gives CASSLRGTSGVGYF.

As concerns this clonotype: This could be a read error, since a much larger clone is one nucleotide away. The chain employs TRBV6-5 and TRBJ2-3; D gene ambiguous. The germline V and J ends were trimmed by 2 bases and 2 bases, with 8 bases remaining between them. This CDR3 has 14 amino acids. Germline CDR1 MNHEY, CDR2 SVGAGI. CDR3 coding DNA: TGTGCCAGCAGTTACGGGAATATCACAGATACGCAGTATTTT. It is translated as CASSYGNITDTQYF.

As for this clonotype: Mismatch with germline at one junction end may stem from a read error. The chain is built from TRBV12-3 or TRBV12-4 and TRBJ2-1; perhaps TRBD2 as D (5 bases). This CDR3 has 13 residues. CDR3 DNA: TGTGCCAGGAGTTGGAGGCTCCACAATGAGCAGTTCTTC. Translated, it gives CARSWRLHNEQFF.

This chain connects TRBV29-1 to TRBJ1-5; D is unclear. V was clipped by 5 bases and J by 0 bases, with 8 bases between them. The CDR3 is made up of 13 amino acids. CDR1 and CDR2 from the germline V gene are SQVTM and ANQGSEA. CDR3 amino acids: CSVRADSNQPQHF. The CDR3 DNA sequence: TGCAGCGTTCGGGCTGATAGCAATCAGCCCCAGCATTTT. Based on the CDR3 plus reference TRBV29-1 and TRBJ1-5, the full variable domain is SAVISQKPSRDICQRGTSLTIQCQVDSQVTMMFWYRQQPGQSLTLIATANQGSEATYESGFVIDKFPISRPNLTFSTLTVSNMSPEDSSIYLCSVRADSNQPQHFGDGTRLSIL.

At least ten counts were recorded for this clonotype. The V and J genes are TRBV10-3 and TRBJ2-1; TRBD1 is a possible D gene (5 bases). This CDR3 spans 14 amino acids. Trimming took 6 bases from V and 3 from J, leaving 12 bases between them. Germline V CDR1 and CDR2: ENHRY, SYGVKD. The CDR3 here is CAISPQTDYNEQFF. Written as DNA, the CDR3 is TGTGCCATCAGCCCCCAGACAGACTACAATGAGCAGTTCTTC.

This clonotype was counted a few times. The chain has TRBV6-5 and TRBJ1-3; no firm D call. Trimming stripped 2 bases from V and 4 bases from J, with 15 bases between. The CDR3 spans 16 residues. Germline V CDR1 and CDR2: MNHEY, SVGAGI. The CDR3 DNA sequence: TGTGCCAGCAGTTACGGGTGGTCCGCGGGCGGAAACACCATATATTTT. Protein sequence: CASSYGWSAGGNTIYF.

V gene TRBV6-5 combines with J gene TRBJ2-1, with 11 bases identical to TRBD2. After removal of 2 bases from V and 4 bases from J, the junction contained 10 bases not matched to a gene. This CDR3 is built from 18 residues. The germline CDR1 and CDR2 sequences are MNHEY and SVGAGI. The CDR3 DNA sequence: TGTGCCAGCAGTTACGACCCCACTAGCGGGAGTCCTTACAATGAGCAGTTCTTC. It is translated as CASSYDPTSGSPYNEQFF.

This clonotype turned up a few times. This sequence joins TRBV27 and TRBJ2-3; 11 bases align to TRBD2. The V gene's germline CDR1 is MNHEY and CDR2 SMNVEV (reference sequence). V was pared by 3 bases and J by 8 bases, with 7 bases of the junction left unmatched. The CDR3 is 15 amino acids. The CDR3 coding sequence is TGTGCCAGCAGTTTCGTCCTAGCGGGAGGTGGTACGCAGTATTTT. Translation: CASSFVLAGGGTQYF.

The gene calls are TRBV6-5 and TRBJ2-3, with no clear D. The CDR3 sequence is 14 residues long. The germline CDR1 and CDR2 sequences are MNHEY and SVGAGI. Between the trimmed V and J ends, which lost 2 bases and 8 bases, there was a span of 14 bases. For the CDR3, the DNA is TGTGCCAGCAGTTACCCACTTTCGCGAGGTACGCAGTATTTT. Amino acids: CASSYPLSRGTQYF.

This clonotype was observed many times. The genes are TRBV12-3 or TRBV12-4 and TRBJ2-1; D is ambiguous. With 2 bases removed from V and 6 bases from J, the gap between germline ends came to 14 bases. The CDR3 has 15 amino acids. As DNA, the CDR3 is TGTGCCAGCAGTTTATGGACGGCAACTTCCAATGAGCAGTTCTTC. This codes for CASSLWTATSNEQFF.

CDR3 DNA: TGTGCCAGCAGCCGAACGGGGCTAGCGGGAGTTAGGTACGAGCAGTACTTC. It translates to CASSRTGLAGVRYEQYF. J is TRBJ2-7 and V is TRBV12-3 or TRBV12-4; 10 bases align to TRBD2. The V gene end was trimmed by 6 bases and the J gene end by 4 bases; junction bases not matched to a gene: 15. This CDR3 comprises 17 residues.

The chain joins TRBV19 to TRBJ1-1, with 7 bases matching TRBD1. The CDR3 contains 13 residues. Looked up from germline, CDR1 is LNHDA and CDR2 is SQIVND (reference sequence). J was trimmed by 7 bases and V by 4 bases; bases with no gene match: 6. CDR3 nucleotide sequence: TGTGCCAGTAGTACGTCGACAGGGATTGAAGCTTTCTTT. It encodes CASSTSTGIEAFF.

For the CDR3, the DNA is TGCAGCTTTTTCAGGTTCGACGAGACCCAGTACTTC. This translates into CSFFRFDETQYF. The chain employs TRBV29-1 and TRBJ2-5; no reliable D call. Trimming pared 8 bases from V and 5 bases from J, leaving 15 bases between. The CDR3 is 12 residues long. Germline V gene data show CDR1 as SQVTM and CDR2 as ANQGSEA.

This clonotype occurred many times. The V and J genes are TRBV29-1 and TRBJ1-5; TRBD1 might be the D (5 bases). This CDR3 comprises 12 residues. V lost 7 bases, J lost 6 bases, and 13 bases lay in between. Germline CDR1 SQVTM, CDR2 ANQGSEA. The CDR3 is CSASHGGQPQHF. CDR3 DNA: TGCAGCGCTAGTCACGGGGGTCAGCCCCAGCATTTT. The entire variable domain, with the rest obtained from reference TRBV29-1 and TRBJ1-5, is as follows: SAVISQKPSRDICQRGTSLTIQCQVDSQVTMMFWYRQQPGQSLTLIATANQGSEATYESGFVIDKFPISRPNLTFSTLTVSNMSPEDSSIYLCSASHGGQPQHFGDGTRLSIL.

This clonotype occurred many times. The chain links TRBV29-1 to TRBJ1-1; 7 positions match TRBD1. J was trimmed by 1 base and V by 3 bases; bases with no gene match: 8. The V gene's germline CDR1 is SQVTM and CDR2 ANQGSEA. The CDR3 runs 15 residues. CDR3 loop: CSVDRTGTENTEAFF. CDR3 nucleotide sequence: TGCAGCGTTGATCGTACCGGGACAGAGAACACTGAAGCTTTCTTT.

A few counts support this clonotype. The V and J genes are TRBV6-2 or TRBV6-3 and TRBJ2-3; 7 bases agree with TRBD2. The CDR3 is 20 residues long. V shed 0 bases, J shed 2 bases, and the junction held 17 bases outside the gene matches. Germline lookup yields CDR1 MNHEY and CDR2 SVGEGT. CDR3: CASSYSGPGGGGIATDTQYF. CDR3 DNA: TGTGCCAGCAGTTACTCGGGTCCTGGGGGGGGTGGGATCGCCACAGATACGCAGTATTTT.

This clonotype has more than one count but fewer than ten. The V call is TRBV20-1, the J call TRBJ1-1; unclear D gene. The CDR3 spans 13 residues. In germline, CDR1 is DFQATT, CDR2 SNEGSKA (reference sequence). V was pared by 6 bases and J by 12 bases, with 23 bases between. CDR3 coding DNA: TGCAGTGCCCCCCCGGTTTTGGTTTCGGCGCCTTTCTTT. It specifies CSAPPVLVSAPFF.

This clonotype showed up many times. The rearrangement links TRBV7-9 to TRBJ2-7, with a possible D match to TRBD1 (6 bases). The CDR3 spans 15 residues. The germline gives CDR1 SEHNR, CDR2 FQNEAQ (reference sequence). V was clipped by 5 bases and J by 8 bases, with 22 bases between them. The CDR3 nucleotides read TGTGCCAGCAGCCCACCCGGACAGCCTTTGGGTAAGCAGTACTTC. This gives the protein CASSPPGQPLGKQYF.

The J gene is TRBJ2-1, the V gene TRBV24-1; TRBD2 matches at 9 bases. The V segment lost 0 bases and the J segment 7 bases; nucleotides outside the gene matches: 3. CDR1 is KGHDR, CDR2 SFDVKD, per germline. The CDR3 extends over 15 amino acids. CDR3 coding DNA: TGTGCCACCAGTGATTTGGGACTAGCGCTTAATGAGCAGTTCTTC. Translating gives CATSDLGLALNEQFF.

This clonotype appeared many times. The chain joins TRBV10-3 to TRBJ2-7; either TRBD1 or TRBD2 may supply D (5 bases each). The CDR3 is 12 residues long. Trimming removed 9 bases at V and 2 bases at J, with 11 bases between. Germline V gene sequence: CDR1 ENHRY, CDR2 SYGVKD. The CDR3 nucleotides read TGTGCCATAGGGACGGGAACCTACGAGCAGTACTTC. It is translated as CAIGTGTYEQYF.

This chain links TRBV7-3 with TRBJ1-1, with 7 bases lining up with TRBD1. Germline loops: CDR1 SGHTA, CDR2 FQGTGA. The CDR3 runs 13 residues. J gave up 3 bases and V 5 bases, and 3 bases lay outside the gene matches. CDR3 sequence: CASSAQGDTEAFF. The CDR3 DNA reads as TGTGCCAGCAGCGCCCAGGGGGACACTGAAGCTTTCTTT.